The table lists the clone carrying this T cell receptor (beta chain) with many counts. The target antigen is unknown. This specimen comes from a study of breast tumors, draining lymph nodes, adjacent tissues. Via MiXCR, TCRdb re-called the multiplex PCR reads, giving one row per CDR3 protein. Of more than 50,000 distinct CDR3 sequences listed, around two fifths were seen once; the top ten hold more than 7.5%. Findings and caveats of the study: Compared with basal-like, luminal-like tumors shared significantly more repertoire with nontumor tissue. Findings are consistent with lymph node origin and intratumoral expansion of most tumor T cells.

Germline CDR1 is SEHNR and CDR2 is FQNEAQ (reference sequence). The CDR3 is 15 residues long. The V segment lost 0 bases and the J segment 8 bases; nucleotides outside the gene matches: 5. This chain links TRBV7-9 with TRBJ2-1; 9 positions match TRBD2. The sequencing input was breast tumor tissue. The receptor was derived from a female donor with breast cancer. Some clones in this sample may be carry-over from other donors' samples. CDR3 DNA sequence: TGTGCCAGCAGCTTAGCCGTTAGCGGGAGCGATGAGCAGTTCTTC. Encoded protein: CASSLAVSGSDEQFF.